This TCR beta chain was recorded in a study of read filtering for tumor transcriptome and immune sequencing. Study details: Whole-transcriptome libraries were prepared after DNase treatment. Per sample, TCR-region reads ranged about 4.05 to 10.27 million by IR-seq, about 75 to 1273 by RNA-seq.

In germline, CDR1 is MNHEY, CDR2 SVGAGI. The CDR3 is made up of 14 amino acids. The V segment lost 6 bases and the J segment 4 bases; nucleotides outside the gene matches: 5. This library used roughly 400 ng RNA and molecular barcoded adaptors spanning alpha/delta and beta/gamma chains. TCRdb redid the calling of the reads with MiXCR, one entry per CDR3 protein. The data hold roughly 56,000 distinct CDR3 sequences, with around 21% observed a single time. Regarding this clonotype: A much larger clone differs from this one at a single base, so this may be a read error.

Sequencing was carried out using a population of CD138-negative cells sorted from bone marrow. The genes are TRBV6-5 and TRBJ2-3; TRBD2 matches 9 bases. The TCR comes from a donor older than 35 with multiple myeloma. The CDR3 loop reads CASSPTSGSDTQYF. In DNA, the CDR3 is TGTGCCAGCAGCCCGACTAGCGGATCAGATACGCAGTATTTT.